The rows below give T cell receptor beta chains drawn from one sample of a study of vaccination and CD4 T cells after COVID-19. These receptors' antigens are unknown. TCRdb ran MiXCR on the PCR reads and lists one entry per CDR3 protein. The sample records about 26,000 distinct CDR3 sequences, 35% to 50% being singletons. Sequences were obtained from CD4+ T cells from blood, cultured in vitro. These receptor sequences come from a human donor who had recovered from COVID-19. Each CDR3 is given with its conserved first and last residue. A D gene is named only where the DNA matches it firmly. Clone size is shown for a subset of rows, as once, few, many or a class of expanded clone.

v_call,d_call,clone_size,j_call,cdr3_nt,cdr3_aa
TRBV20-1,TRBD2,.,TRBJ2-3,TGCAGTGCTAGCGGGGGGGATACGCAGTATTTT,CSASGGDTQYF
TRBV20-1,TRBD2,.,TRBJ2-1,TGCAGTGCTAGTGGGACTAGCGGCAATGAGCAGTTCTTC,CSASGTSGNEQFF
TRBV27,TRBD1,.,TRBJ1-1,TGTGCCAGCAGAGGACAGGGGGCGTTCAGTGCTTTCTTT,CASRGQGAFSAFF
TRBV28,.,.,TRBJ2-7,TGTGCCAGCAGTGCACCAGGCCAAACGTACTTC,CASSAPGQTYF
TRBV25-1,TRBD1,few,TRBJ1-2,TGTGCCAGCCGGGACAGGGATTACGGCTACACCTTC,CASRDRDYGYTF
TRBV28,TRBD2,.,TRBJ2-3,TGTGCCAGCAGTTTAGCGGGGGGGCTGGAGGCAGATACGCAGTATTTT,CASSLAGGLEADTQYF
TRBV6-1,.,few,TRBJ1-5,TGTGCCAGCAGCGAGAATCAGCCCCAGCATTTT,CASSENQPQHF
TRBV28,.,once,TRBJ2-7,TGTGCCAGCAGTTTATGGCAGCTGAGTTCCTCCTACGAGCAGTACTTC,CASSLWQLSSSYEQYF
TRBV12-3/TRBV12-4,.,few,TRBJ1-5,TGTGCCAGTACCGGGTTTAGCAATCAGCCCCAGCATTTT,CASTGFSNQPQHF
TRBV30,.,.,TRBJ2-7,TGTGCCTGGGGGCCAGGGGCGTTCGAGCAGTACTTC,CAWGPGAFEQYF
TRBV15,TRBD2,.,TRBJ2-7,TGTGCCACCAGCAGATCACCTAGCGGGAGGTCGGACGAGCAGTACTTC,CATSRSPSGRSDEQYF
TRBV11-3,TRBD2,few,TRBJ2-5,TGTGCCAGCAGCCCCGGGGGGTATCGGGAGACCCAGTACTTC,CASSPGGYRETQYF